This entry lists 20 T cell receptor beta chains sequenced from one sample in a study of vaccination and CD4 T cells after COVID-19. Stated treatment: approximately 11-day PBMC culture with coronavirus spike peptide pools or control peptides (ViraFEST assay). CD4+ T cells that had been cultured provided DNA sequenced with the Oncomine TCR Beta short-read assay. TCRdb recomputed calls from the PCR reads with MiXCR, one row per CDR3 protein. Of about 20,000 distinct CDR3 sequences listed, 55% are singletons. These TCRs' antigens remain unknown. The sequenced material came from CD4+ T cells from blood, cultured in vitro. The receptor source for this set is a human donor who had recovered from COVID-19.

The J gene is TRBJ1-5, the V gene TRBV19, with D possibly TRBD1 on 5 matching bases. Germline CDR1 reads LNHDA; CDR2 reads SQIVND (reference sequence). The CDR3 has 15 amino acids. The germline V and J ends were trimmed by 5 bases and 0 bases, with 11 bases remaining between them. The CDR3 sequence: CASSLGQGSNQPQHF. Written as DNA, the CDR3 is TGTGCCAGTAGTCTCGGCCAGGGTAGCAATCAGCCCCAGCATTTT.

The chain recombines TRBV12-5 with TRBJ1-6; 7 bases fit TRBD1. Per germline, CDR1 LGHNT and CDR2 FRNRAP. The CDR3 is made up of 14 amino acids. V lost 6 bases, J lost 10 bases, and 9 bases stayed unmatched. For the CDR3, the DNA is TGTGCTAGTGGATCAGGGGGTCCGGGCTCACCCCTCCACTTT. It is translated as CASGSGGPGSPLHF.

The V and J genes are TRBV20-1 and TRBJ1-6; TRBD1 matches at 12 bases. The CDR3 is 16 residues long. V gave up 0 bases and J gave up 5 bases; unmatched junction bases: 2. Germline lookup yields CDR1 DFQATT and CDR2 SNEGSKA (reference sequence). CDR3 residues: CSARDGTGGDNSPLHF. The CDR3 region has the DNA TGCAGTGCTAGAGATGGGACAGGGGGCGATAATTCACCCCTCCACTTT.

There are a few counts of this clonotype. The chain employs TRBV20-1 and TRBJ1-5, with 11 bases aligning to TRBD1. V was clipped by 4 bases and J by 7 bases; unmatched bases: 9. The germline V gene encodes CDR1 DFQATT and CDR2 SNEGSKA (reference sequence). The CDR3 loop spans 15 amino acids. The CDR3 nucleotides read TGCAGTGCTAAGAACCCGGGACAGGGGGTCCAGCCCCAGCATTTT. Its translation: CSAKNPGQGVQPQHF.

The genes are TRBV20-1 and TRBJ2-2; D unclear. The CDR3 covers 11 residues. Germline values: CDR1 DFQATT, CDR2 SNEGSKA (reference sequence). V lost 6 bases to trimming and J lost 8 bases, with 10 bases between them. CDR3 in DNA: TGCAGTGCCCACCGTCCAGGGGAGCTGTTTTTT. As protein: CSAHRPGELFF.

CDR3 bases: TGCAGTGCTAGAGTCCCCTCAGGGGTAAATACGCAGTATTTT. Translating gives CSARVPSGVNTQYF. This chain connects TRBV20-1 to TRBJ2-3, with D possibly TRBD1 on 6 matching bases. The CDR3 is made up of 14 amino acids. Germline CDR1 is DFQATT and CDR2 is SNEGSKA (reference sequence). V dropped 1 base and J dropped 7 bases, with 15 bases sitting between them.

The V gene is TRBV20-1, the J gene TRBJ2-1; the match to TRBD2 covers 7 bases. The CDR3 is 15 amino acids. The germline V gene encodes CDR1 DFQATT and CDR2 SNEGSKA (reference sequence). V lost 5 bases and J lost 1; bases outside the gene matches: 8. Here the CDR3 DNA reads TGCAGTGCTGAGGGGAGCGGGGAATCCTACAATGAGCAGTTCTTC. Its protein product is CSAEGSGESYNEQFF.

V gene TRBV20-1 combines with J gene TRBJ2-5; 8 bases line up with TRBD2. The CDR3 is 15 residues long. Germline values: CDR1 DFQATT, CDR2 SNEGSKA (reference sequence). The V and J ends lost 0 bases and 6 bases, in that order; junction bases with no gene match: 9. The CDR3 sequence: CSARDSSGSTKTQYF. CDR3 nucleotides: TGCAGTGCTAGAGATTCCAGCGGGAGTACAAAGACCCAGTACTTC.

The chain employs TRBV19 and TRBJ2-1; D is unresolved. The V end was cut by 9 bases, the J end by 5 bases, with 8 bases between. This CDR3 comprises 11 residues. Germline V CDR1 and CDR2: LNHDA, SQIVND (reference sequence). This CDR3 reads CASAHHNEQFF. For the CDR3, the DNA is TGTGCCAGCGCCCACCACAATGAGCAGTTCTTC.

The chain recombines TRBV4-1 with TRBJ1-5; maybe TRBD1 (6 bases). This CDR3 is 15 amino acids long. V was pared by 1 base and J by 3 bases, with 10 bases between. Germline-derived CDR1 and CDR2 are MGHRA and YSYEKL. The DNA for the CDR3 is TGCGCCAGCAGCCAAGTTGCAGGGGTCAATCAGCCCCAGCATTTT. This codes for CASSQVAGVNQPQHF.

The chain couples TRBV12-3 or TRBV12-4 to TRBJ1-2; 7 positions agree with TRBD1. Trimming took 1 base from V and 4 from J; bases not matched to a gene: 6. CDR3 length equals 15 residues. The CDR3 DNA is TGTGCCAGCAGTTTAGAAGGGGGCCGGGGCTATGGCTACACCTTC. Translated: CASSLEGGRGYGYTF.

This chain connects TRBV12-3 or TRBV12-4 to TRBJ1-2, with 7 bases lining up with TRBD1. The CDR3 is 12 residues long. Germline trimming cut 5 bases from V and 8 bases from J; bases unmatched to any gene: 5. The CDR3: CASSPDREGYTF. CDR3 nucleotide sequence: TGTGCCAGCAGTCCAGACAGGGAGGGCTACACCTTC.

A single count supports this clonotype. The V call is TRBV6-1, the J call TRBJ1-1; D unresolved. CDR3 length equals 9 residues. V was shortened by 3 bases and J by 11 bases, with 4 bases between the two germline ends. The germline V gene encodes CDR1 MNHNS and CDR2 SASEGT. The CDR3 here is CASSDAAFF. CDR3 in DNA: TGTGCCAGCAGTGACGCGGCTTTCTTT.

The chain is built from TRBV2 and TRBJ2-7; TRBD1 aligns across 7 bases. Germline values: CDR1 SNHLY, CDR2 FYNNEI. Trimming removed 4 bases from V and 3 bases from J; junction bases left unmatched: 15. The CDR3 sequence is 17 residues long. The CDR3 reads CASSAGTAPRHRYEQYF. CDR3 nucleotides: TGTGCCAGCAGTGCCGGGACAGCCCCCCGACACCGCTACGAGCAGTACTTC.

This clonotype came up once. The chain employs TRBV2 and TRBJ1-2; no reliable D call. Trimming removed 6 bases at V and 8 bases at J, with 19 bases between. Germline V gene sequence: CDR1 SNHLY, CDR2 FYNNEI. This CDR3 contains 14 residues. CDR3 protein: CASRADGVLLGYTF. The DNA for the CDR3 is TGTGCCAGCAGAGCGGACGGGGTCTTATTAGGCTACACCTTC.

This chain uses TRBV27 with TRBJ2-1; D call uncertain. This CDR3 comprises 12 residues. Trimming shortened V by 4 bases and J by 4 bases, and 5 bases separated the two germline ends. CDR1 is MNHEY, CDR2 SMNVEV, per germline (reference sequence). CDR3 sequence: CASSSRYNEQFF. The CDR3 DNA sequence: TGTGCCAGCAGTTCTCGGTACAATGAGCAGTTCTTC.

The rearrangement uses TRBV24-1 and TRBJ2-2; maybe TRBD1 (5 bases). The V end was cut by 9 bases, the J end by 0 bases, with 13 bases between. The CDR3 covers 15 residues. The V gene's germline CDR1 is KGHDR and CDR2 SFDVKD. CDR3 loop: CATSDVGANTGELFF. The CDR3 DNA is TGTGCCACCTCTGATGTAGGGGCGAACACCGGGGAGCTGTTTTTT.

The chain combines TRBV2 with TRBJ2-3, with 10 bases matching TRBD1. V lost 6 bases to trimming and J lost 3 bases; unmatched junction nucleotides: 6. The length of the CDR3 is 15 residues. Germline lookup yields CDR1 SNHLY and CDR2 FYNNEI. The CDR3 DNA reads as TGTGCCAGCAGCCCCAGGACAGGGGGGACAGATACGCAGTATTTT. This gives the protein CASSPRTGGTDTQYF. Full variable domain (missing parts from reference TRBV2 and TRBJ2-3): EPEVTQTPSHQVTQMGQEVILRCVPISNHLYFYWYRQILGQKVEFLVSFYNNEISEKSEIFDDQFSVERPDGSNFTLKIRSTKLEDSAMYFCASSPRTGGTDTQYFGPGTRLTVL.

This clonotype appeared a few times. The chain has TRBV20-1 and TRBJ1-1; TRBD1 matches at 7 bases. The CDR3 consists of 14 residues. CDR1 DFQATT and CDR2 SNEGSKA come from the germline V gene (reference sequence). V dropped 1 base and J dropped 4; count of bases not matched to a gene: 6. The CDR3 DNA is TGCAGTGCTAGAGCAGACAGGGCGGGCACTGAAGCTTTCTTT. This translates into CSARADRAGTEAFF.

CDR3 bases: TGTGCCAGCACCCGGGGGCAGATGAACACTGAAGCTTTCTTT. Residues: CASTRGQMNTEAFF. The chain employs TRBV6-1 and TRBJ1-1; tentatively, D is TRBD1 (6 bases). Trimming took 7 bases from V and 0 from J, leaving 12 bases between them. Germline V gene data show CDR1 as MNHNS and CDR2 as SASEGT. The CDR3 runs to 14 residues.